Listed below are T cell receptor beta chains from one sample, sequenced in a study of T cell responses to AZD1222 COVID-19 vaccine. Only in-frame clones appear in the TCRdb table, and some are missing; sequencing was by immunoSEQ multiplex PCR. Of about 150,000 clones in the sample, more than 80% were seen once. The specimen was peripheral blood, collected 28 days after the second AZD1222 dose. The receptors originated from an adult who received the AZD1222 COVID-19 vaccine. The CDR3 runs from the conserved cysteine through the conserved F or W. Each record gives: J gene, D gene, CDR3 length, clone size, V gene, CDR3 DNA, CDR3 protein. A D gene is named only where the DNA matches it firmly. Clone size is stated in some rows and not others, as once, few, many or a class when expanded.

j_gene: TRBJ2-6; d_gene: TRBD2; len: 16; abundance: NA; v_gene: TRBV20-1; CDR3nt: TGCAGTGCTAGTGGGGGACTAGGCTCTGGGGCCAACGTCCTGACTTTC; CDR3aa: CSASGGLGSGANVLTF
j_gene: TRBJ2-7; d_gene: TRBD1; len: 15; abundance: NA; v_gene: TRBV27; CDR3nt: TGTGCCAGCAGTCCGACAGGGGCCGACTCCTACGAGCAGTACTTC; CDR3aa: CASSPTGADSYEQYF
j_gene: TRBJ2-1; d_gene: NA; len: 13; abundance: once; v_gene: TRBV7-7; CDR3nt: TGTGCCAGCAGCTTAGCGTCGGACAATGAGCAGTTCTTC; CDR3aa: CASSLASDNEQFF
j_gene: TRBJ1-3; d_gene: NA; len: 14; abundance: NA; v_gene: TRBV10-1; CDR3nt: TGCGCCAGCAGTGATGCCAGATCTGGAAACACCATATATTTT; CDR3aa: CASSDARSGNTIYF
j_gene: TRBJ2-1; d_gene: NA; len: 15; abundance: NA; v_gene: TRBV6-5; CDR3nt: TGTGCCAGTTGCAGGGCCACCCCAGAGTACAATGAGCAGTTCTTC; CDR3aa: CASCRATPEYNEQFF
j_gene: TRBJ2-1; d_gene: TRBD2; len: 16; abundance: NA; v_gene: TRBV6-5; CDR3nt: TGTGCCAGCAGTTACTCAGGTAGCGGGAGGCGCCATGAGCAGTTCTTC; CDR3aa: CASSYSGSGRRHEQFF
j_gene: TRBJ2-2; d_gene: NA; len: 16; abundance: NA; v_gene: TRBV5-6; CDR3nt: TGTGCCAGCAGCTCATTAGTGGGACTCCTCTCCGGGGAGCTGTTTTTT; CDR3aa: CASSSLVGLLSGELFF
j_gene: TRBJ2-1; d_gene: NA; len: 18; abundance: NA; v_gene: TRBV24-1; CDR3nt: TGTGCCACCAGTGATGGCCCCGGGGGTGCTACGACCTACAATGAGCAGTTCTTC; CDR3aa: CATSDGPGGATTYNEQFF
j_gene: TRBJ1-2; d_gene: TRBD1; len: 15; abundance: NA; v_gene: TRBV7-6; CDR3nt: TGTGCCAGCAGCTCCTGGACAGGGGGACTCTATGGCTACACCTTC; CDR3aa: CASSSWTGGLYGYTF
j_gene: TRBJ2-3; d_gene: NA; len: 11; abundance: NA; v_gene: TRBV6-2/TRBV6-3; CDR3nt: TGTGCCAGCAGTTATAAAGTTACGCAGTATTTT; CDR3aa: CASSYKVTQYF
j_gene: TRBJ1-4; d_gene: NA; len: 15; abundance: once; v_gene: TRBV7-9; CDR3nt: TGTGCCAGCAGCAAAGCCGTCACAGGGAGTGAAAAACTGTTTTTT; CDR3aa: CASSKAVTGSEKLFF
j_gene: TRBJ2-7; d_gene: NA; len: 15; abundance: NA; v_gene: TRBV5-6; CDR3nt: TGTGCCAGCAGCTACACCGGGACGCCGAGGGACGAGCAGTACTTC; CDR3aa: CASSYTGTPRDEQYF
j_gene: TRBJ2-2; d_gene: TRBD2; len: 18; abundance: once; v_gene: TRBV7-8; CDR3nt: TGTGCCAGCAGCTTACCGCGGCTGACTAGCGGATACACCGGGGAGCTGTTTTTT; CDR3aa: CASSLPRLTSGYTGELFF
j_gene: TRBJ2-1; d_gene: TRBD2; len: 16; abundance: NA; v_gene: TRBV11-3; CDR3nt: TGTGCCAGCAGCTTGACTAGCGGGAGCTCCTACAATGAGCAGTTCTTC; CDR3aa: CASSLTSGSSYNEQFF
j_gene: TRBJ1-2; d_gene: NA; len: 14; abundance: NA; v_gene: TRBV2; CDR3nt: TGTGCCAGCAGTGAATGGGGGAGCCACTATGGCTACACCTTC; CDR3aa: CASSEWGSHYGYTF
j_gene: TRBJ1-2; d_gene: NA; len: 13; abundance: NA; v_gene: TRBV19; CDR3nt: TGTGCCAGTAGTATAAGGGGCACCTATGGCTACACCTTC; CDR3aa: CASSIRGTYGYTF
j_gene: TRBJ2-1; d_gene: TRBD1; len: 15; abundance: NA; v_gene: TRBV7-2; CDR3nt: TGTGCCAGCAGCTTCGGACAGGGGGCCTACAATGAGCAGTTCTTC; CDR3aa: CASSFGQGAYNEQFF
j_gene: TRBJ1-3; d_gene: NA; len: 18; abundance: NA; v_gene: TRBV18; CDR3nt: TGTGCCAGCTCACCACTCTACAGGACAGCTAGCTCTGGAAACACCATATATTTT; CDR3aa: CASSPLYRTASSGNTIYF
j_gene: TRBJ2-7; d_gene: TRBD1; len: 15; abundance: once; v_gene: TRBV27; CDR3nt: TGTGCCAGCAGTGTGGGGACAGGGGGCGGGTACGAGCAGTACTTC; CDR3aa: CASSVGTGGGYEQYF
j_gene: TRBJ1-2; d_gene: TRBD1; len: 14; abundance: NA; v_gene: TRBV5-1; CDR3nt: TGCGCCAGCAGCCGTCTACAGGGGGCTGAAGGCTACACCTTC; CDR3aa: CASSRLQGAEGYTF
j_gene: TRBJ1-1; d_gene: NA; len: 11; abundance: NA; v_gene: TRBV20-1; CDR3nt: TGCAGTACCTACTTGAACACTGAAGCTTTCTTT; CDR3aa: CSTYLNTEAFF
j_gene: TRBJ1-2; d_gene: NA; len: 16; abundance: NA; v_gene: TRBV27; CDR3nt: TGTGCCAGCAGGACCCGTGGGGCTGACCCAGACTATGGCTACACCTTC; CDR3aa: CASRTRGADPDYGYTF
j_gene: TRBJ1-1; d_gene: NA; len: 14; abundance: NA; v_gene: TRBV5-5; CDR3nt: TGTGCCAGCAGCTTGGCCGCACTGAACACTGAAGCTTTCTTT; CDR3aa: CASSLAALNTEAFF
j_gene: TRBJ2-7; d_gene: NA; len: 12; abundance: NA; v_gene: TRBV6-5; CDR3nt: TGTGCCAGCAGTTTGTCAGAGTACGAGCAGTACTTC; CDR3aa: CASSLSEYEQYF
j_gene: TRBJ1-5; d_gene: TRBD1; len: 14; abundance: once; v_gene: TRBV6-5; CDR3nt: TGTGCCAGCAGTAACCGGGACAGTAATCAGCCCCAGCATTTT; CDR3aa: CASSNRDSNQPQHF
j_gene: TRBJ1-2; d_gene: TRBD1; len: 15; abundance: NA; v_gene: TRBV4-1; CDR3nt: TGCGCCAGCAGCCAAGTAGGACAGGGGCACCTCGGCTACACCTTC; CDR3aa: CASSQVGQGHLGYTF
j_gene: TRBJ1-1; d_gene: TRBD1; len: 13; abundance: few; v_gene: TRBV29-1; CDR3nt: TGCAGCGCTTGGGACAGAGCCAACACTGAAGCTTTCTTT; CDR3aa: CSAWDRANTEAFF
j_gene: TRBJ1-1; d_gene: NA; len: 15; abundance: NA; v_gene: TRBV7-6; CDR3nt: TGTGCCAGCAGTTCAGACCGGGGGCTGAACACTGAAGCTTTCTTT; CDR3aa: CASSSDRGLNTEAFF
j_gene: TRBJ1-2; d_gene: NA; len: 13; abundance: once; v_gene: TRBV28; CDR3nt: TGTGCCAGCAGTTTACCAGGGAACTATGGCTACACCTTC; CDR3aa: CASSLPGNYGYTF
j_gene: TRBJ2-7; d_gene: TRBD2; len: 20; abundance: few; v_gene: TRBV10-3; CDR3nt: TGTGCCATCAGTGAGGAAATCGGGACTAGCGGGAGGAAGAGCTCCTACGAGCAGTACTTC; CDR3aa: CAISEEIGTSGRKSSYEQYF
j_gene: TRBJ2-1; d_gene: NA; len: 16; abundance: NA; v_gene: TRBV11-2; CDR3nt: TGTGCCAGCAGCTTAAGTCCGCTGAGCTCCTACAATGAGCAGTTCTTC; CDR3aa: CASSLSPLSSYNEQFF
j_gene: TRBJ2-7; d_gene: NA; len: 12; abundance: NA; v_gene: TRBV6-1; CDR3nt: TGTGCCAGCAGTGAAGTCGGACGCGAGCAGTACTTC; CDR3aa: CASSEVGREQYF
j_gene: TRBJ2-1; d_gene: NA; len: 13; abundance: NA; v_gene: TRBV12-3/TRBV12-4; CDR3nt: TGTGCCAGCAGCCCGATTCTGTGGAATGAGCAGTTCTTC; CDR3aa: CASSPILWNEQFF
j_gene: TRBJ2-3; d_gene: NA; len: 14; abundance: NA; v_gene: TRBV24-1; CDR3nt: TGTGCCACCAGTGATCATGTTCGACCAGATACGCAGTATTTT; CDR3aa: CATSDHVRPDTQYF
j_gene: TRBJ2-5; d_gene: TRBD2; len: 17; abundance: NA; v_gene: TRBV3-1/TRBV3-2; CDR3nt: TGTGCCAGCAGCCAGGGGGGACTAGCGGGAGGAGGAGAGACCCAGTACTTC; CDR3aa: CASSQGGLAGGGETQYF
j_gene: TRBJ2-7; d_gene: TRBD1; len: 11; abundance: once; v_gene: TRBV28; CDR3nt: TGTGCCAGCAGTGGGACAGGGGTGAAGTACTTC; CDR3aa: CASSGTGVKYF
j_gene: TRBJ2-7; d_gene: TRBD1; len: 14; abundance: NA; v_gene: TRBV6-5; CDR3nt: TGTGCCAGCAGTTACGGACAGGAACATTACGAGCAGTACTTC; CDR3aa: CASSYGQEHYEQYF
j_gene: TRBJ1-1; d_gene: TRBD1; len: 16; abundance: NA; v_gene: TRBV27; CDR3nt: TGTGCCAGCAGTTTAGACCTCACAGGGGGCCGCACTGAAGCTTTCTTT; CDR3aa: CASSLDLTGGRTEAFF
j_gene: TRBJ2-1; d_gene: TRBD2; len: 15; abundance: NA; v_gene: TRBV15; CDR3nt: TGTGCCACCAGCAGACTAGCGGGAGGGAACAATGAGCAGTTCTTC; CDR3aa: CATSRLAGGNNEQFF
j_gene: TRBJ1-1; d_gene: NA; len: 15; abundance: NA; v_gene: TRBV6-1; CDR3nt: TGTGCCAGCAGTGAAATCTTCAGGGGATCAACTGAAGCTTTCTTT; CDR3aa: CASSEIFRGSTEAFF
j_gene: TRBJ1-2; d_gene: NA; len: 14; abundance: NA; v_gene: TRBV28; CDR3nt: TGTGCCAGCAGTACTCCTACGGGGAACTATGGCTACACCTTC; CDR3aa: CASSTPTGNYGYTF
j_gene: TRBJ1-6; d_gene: NA; len: 16; abundance: NA; v_gene: TRBV5-4; CDR3nt: TGTGCCAGCAGCTTCTCCAGGACAGCTAATAATTCACCCCTCCACTTT; CDR3aa: CASSFSRTANNSPLHF
j_gene: TRBJ1-5; d_gene: NA; len: 12; abundance: NA; v_gene: TRBV7-8; CDR3nt: TGTGCCAGCCAGGACCGCAATCAGCCCCAGCATTTT; CDR3aa: CASQDRNQPQHF
j_gene: TRBJ2-1; d_gene: NA; len: 15; abundance: once; v_gene: TRBV5-1; CDR3nt: TGCGCCAGCAGCTTGGGAGGGCCGGTTACTTATGAGCAGTTCTTC; CDR3aa: CASSLGGPVTYEQFF
j_gene: TRBJ1-2; d_gene: TRBD1; len: 14; abundance: NA; v_gene: TRBV29-1; CDR3nt: TGCAGCCCCCAGCCGAGGGCAGGGGGGGGTGGCTACACCTTC; CDR3aa: CSPQPRAGGGGYTF
j_gene: TRBJ2-1; d_gene: NA; len: 11; abundance: NA; v_gene: TRBV2; CDR3nt: TGTGCCAGCAGTGAAGCGGCTGAGCAGTTCTTC; CDR3aa: CASSEAAEQFF
j_gene: TRBJ1-1; d_gene: NA; len: 15; abundance: NA; v_gene: TRBV7-9; CDR3nt: TGTGCCAGCAGCTTAGGGGGGCAGGGGAACACTGAAGCTTTCTTT; CDR3aa: CASSLGGQGNTEAFF
j_gene: TRBJ2-7; d_gene: TRBD1; len: 14; abundance: NA; v_gene: TRBV13; CDR3nt: TGTGCCAGCAGCCGCGACAGGGGCTCCTACGAGCAGTACTTC; CDR3aa: CASSRDRGSYEQYF
j_gene: TRBJ1-2; d_gene: NA; len: 11; abundance: NA; v_gene: TRBV28; CDR3nt: TGTGCCAGTAGGACCGCTTATGGCTACACCTTC; CDR3aa: CASRTAYGYTF